The sequence of this T cell receptor beta chain was determined in a study of regulatory T cells in long-lasting Graves disease. This clonotype was seen repeatedly, ten times or more. To make TCR beta libraries, researchers used iRepertoire HTBI primers and Arm-PCR of CDR3 regions. Authors' processing steps: Identification of gene segments yielded over 60 TRBV and about 14 TRBJ across samples. Each CDR3 protein is one row after TCRdb ran MiXCR on the multiplex PCR reads. The V and J calls follow TCRdb's processing rather than the paper's. The sample contains roughly 530,000 distinct CDR3 sequences, more than 15% of which appear only once. Described time point: newly diagnosed GD, antithyroid drugs for less than 3 months. Making the TCR library involved RNA that had been extracted from PBMCs. Per the germline V gene, CDR1 is PRHDT and CDR2 is FYEKMQ (reference sequence). This CDR3 comprises 13 residues. V dropped 5 bases and J dropped 5 bases, with 12 bases sitting between them.

This sample also belongs to another study, concerning T cells in Graves' hyperthyroidism and ophthalmopathy. That source reports: HTBI primers were used for first-round RT-PCR of the TCR CDR3.

The TCR sequence derives from a middle-aged woman with Graves disease. The sample in question was peripheral blood mononuclear cells (PBMCs), obtained at new diagnosis, from a patient treated with antithyroid drugs. V is TRBV13 and J is TRBJ2-5, with D tentatively TRBD2 (6 bases). Here the CDR3 reads CASSRGSGETQYF. The DNA for the CDR3 is TGTGCCAGCAGCCGGGGGAGTGGGGAGACCCAGTACTTC.